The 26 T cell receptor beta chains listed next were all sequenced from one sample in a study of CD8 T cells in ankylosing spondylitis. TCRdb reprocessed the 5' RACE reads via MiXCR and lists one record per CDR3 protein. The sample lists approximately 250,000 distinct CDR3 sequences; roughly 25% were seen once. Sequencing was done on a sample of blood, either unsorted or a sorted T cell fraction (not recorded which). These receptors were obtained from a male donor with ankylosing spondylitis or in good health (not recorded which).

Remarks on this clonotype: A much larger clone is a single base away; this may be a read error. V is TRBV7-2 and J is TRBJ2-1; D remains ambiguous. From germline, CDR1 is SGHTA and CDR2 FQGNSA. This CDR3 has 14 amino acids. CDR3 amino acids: CASSLGNTYNKQFF. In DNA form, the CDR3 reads TGTGCCAGCAGCTTAGGCAACACCTACAATAAGCAGTTCTTC.

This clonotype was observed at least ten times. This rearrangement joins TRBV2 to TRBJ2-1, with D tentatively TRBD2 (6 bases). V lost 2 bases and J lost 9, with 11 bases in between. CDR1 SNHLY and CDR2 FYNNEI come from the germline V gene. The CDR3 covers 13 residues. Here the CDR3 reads CASSESAGIEQFF. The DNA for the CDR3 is TGTGCCAGCAGTGAATCGGCGGGGATTGAGCAGTTCTTC.

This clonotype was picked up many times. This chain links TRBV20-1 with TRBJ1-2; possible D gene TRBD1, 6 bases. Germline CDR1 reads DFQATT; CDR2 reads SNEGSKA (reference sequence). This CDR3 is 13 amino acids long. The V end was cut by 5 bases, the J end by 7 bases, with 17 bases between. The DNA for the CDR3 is TGCAGTGCTCCCCAGCAGGGGATTGGTGGCTACACCTTC. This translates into CSAPQQGIGGYTF.

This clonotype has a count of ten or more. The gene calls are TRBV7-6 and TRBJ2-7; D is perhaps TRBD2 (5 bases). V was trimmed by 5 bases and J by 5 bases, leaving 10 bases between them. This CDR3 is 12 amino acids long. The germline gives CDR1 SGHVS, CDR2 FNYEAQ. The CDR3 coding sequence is TGTGCCAGCAGCCCCCGGGGAGACGAGCAGTACTTC. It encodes CASSPRGDEQYF.

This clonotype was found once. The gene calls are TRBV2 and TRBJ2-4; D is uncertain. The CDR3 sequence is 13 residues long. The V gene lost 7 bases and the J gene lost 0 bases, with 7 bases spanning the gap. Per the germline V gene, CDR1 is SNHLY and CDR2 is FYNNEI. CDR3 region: CASTPEAKNIQYF. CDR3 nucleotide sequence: TGTGCCAGCACCCCAGAAGCCAAAAACATTCAGTACTTC.

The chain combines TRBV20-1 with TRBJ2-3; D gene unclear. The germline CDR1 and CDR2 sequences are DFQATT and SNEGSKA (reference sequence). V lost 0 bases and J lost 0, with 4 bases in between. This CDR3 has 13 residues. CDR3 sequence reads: CSARDRSTDTQYF. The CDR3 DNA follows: TGCAGTGCTAGAGATCGGAGCACAGATACGCAGTATTTT.

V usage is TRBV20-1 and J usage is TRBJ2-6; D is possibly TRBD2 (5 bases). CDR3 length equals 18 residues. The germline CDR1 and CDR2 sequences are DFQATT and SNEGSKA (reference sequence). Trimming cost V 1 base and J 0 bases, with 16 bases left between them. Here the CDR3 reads CSARGHLSGSSGANVLTF. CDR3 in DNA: TGCAGTGCTAGAGGCCACCTCTCGGGGAGCTCTGGGGCCAACGTCCTGACTTTC.

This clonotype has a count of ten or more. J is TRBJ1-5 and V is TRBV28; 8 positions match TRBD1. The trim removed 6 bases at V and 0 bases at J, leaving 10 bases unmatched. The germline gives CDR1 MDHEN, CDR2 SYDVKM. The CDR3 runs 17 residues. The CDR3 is CASRKRDRSYSNQPQHF. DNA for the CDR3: TGTGCCAGCAGAAAAAGGGACAGGTCATATAGCAATCAGCCCCAGCATTTT.

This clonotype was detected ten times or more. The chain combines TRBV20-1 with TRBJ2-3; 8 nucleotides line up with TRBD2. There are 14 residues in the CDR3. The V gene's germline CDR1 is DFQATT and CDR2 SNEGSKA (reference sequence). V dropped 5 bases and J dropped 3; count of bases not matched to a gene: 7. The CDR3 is CSAFQGLGTDTQYF. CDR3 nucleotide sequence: TGCAGTGCTTTCCAGGGACTAGGGACAGATACGCAGTATTTT.

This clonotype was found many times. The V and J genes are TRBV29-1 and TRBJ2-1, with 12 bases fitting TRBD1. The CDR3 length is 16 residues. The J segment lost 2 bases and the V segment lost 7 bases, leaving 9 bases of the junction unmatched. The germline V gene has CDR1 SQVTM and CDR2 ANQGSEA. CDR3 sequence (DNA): TGCAGCGCGGGACAGGGGGCGGCAGTCCCCTACAATGAGCAGTTCTTC. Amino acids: CSAGQGAAVPYNEQFF.

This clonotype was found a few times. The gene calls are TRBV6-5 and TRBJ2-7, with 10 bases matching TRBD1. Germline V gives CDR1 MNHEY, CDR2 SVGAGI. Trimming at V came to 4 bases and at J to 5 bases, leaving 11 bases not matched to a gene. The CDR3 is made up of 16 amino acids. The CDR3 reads CASSSYPGQGIHEQYF. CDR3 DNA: TGTGCCAGCAGTTCTTACCCGGGACAGGGGATCCACGAGCAGTACTTC.

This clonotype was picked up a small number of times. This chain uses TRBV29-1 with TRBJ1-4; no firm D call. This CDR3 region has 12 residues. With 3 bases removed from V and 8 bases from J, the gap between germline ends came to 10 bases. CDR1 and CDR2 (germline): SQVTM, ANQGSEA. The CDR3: CSVDGGSEKLFF. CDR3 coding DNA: TGCAGCGTTGATGGCGGATCCGAAAAACTGTTTTTT.

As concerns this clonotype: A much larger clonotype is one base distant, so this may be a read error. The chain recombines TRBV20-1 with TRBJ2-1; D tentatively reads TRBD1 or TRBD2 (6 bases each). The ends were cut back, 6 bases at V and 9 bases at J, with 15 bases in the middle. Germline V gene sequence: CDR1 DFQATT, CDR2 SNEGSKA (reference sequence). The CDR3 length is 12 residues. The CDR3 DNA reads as TGCAGTGCCTCACAAGGGGGGCTTGAGCAGTTCTTC. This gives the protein CSASQGGLEQFF.

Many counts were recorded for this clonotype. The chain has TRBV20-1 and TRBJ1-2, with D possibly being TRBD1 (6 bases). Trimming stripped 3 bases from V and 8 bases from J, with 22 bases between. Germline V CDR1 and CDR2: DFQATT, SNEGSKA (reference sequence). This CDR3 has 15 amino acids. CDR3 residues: CSARTAQRGGGGYTF. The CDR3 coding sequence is TGCAGTGCTAGGACCGCACAGAGGGGGGGCGGCGGCTACACCTTC.

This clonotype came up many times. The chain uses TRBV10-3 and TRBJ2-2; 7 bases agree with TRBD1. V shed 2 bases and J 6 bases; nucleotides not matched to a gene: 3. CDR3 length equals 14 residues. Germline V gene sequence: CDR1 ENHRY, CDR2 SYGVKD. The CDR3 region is CAISEPRGSGELFF. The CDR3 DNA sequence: TGTGCCATCAGTGAGCCCAGGGGGTCCGGGGAGCTGTTTTTT.

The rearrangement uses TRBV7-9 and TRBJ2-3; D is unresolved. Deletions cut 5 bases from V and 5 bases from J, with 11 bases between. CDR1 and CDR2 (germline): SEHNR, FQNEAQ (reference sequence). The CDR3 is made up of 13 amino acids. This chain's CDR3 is CASSPRPGDTQYF. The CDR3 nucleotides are TGTGCCAGCAGCCCCCGACCCGGAGATACGCAGTATTTT.

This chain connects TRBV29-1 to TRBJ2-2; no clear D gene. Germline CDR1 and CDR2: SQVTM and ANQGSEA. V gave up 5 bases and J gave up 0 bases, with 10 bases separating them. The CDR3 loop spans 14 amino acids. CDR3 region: CSVLVRSNTGELFF. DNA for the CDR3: TGCAGCGTTTTGGTTAGATCGAACACCGGGGAGCTGTTTTTT.

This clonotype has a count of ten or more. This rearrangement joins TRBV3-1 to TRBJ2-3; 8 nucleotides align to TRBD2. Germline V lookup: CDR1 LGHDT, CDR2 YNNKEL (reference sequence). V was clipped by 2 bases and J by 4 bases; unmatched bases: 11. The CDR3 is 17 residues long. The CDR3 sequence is CASSQSDGGLGADTQYF. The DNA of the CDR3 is TGTGCCAGCAGCCAATCAGATGGGGGACTAGGGGCAGATACGCAGTATTTT.

For the CDR3, the DNA is TGTGCCAGCAGCGTCCAGCAGGTCACAGATACGCAGTATTTT. The encoded protein is CASSVQQVTDTQYF. This sequence joins TRBV9 and TRBJ2-3; D gene uncertain. CDR1 SGDLS and CDR2 YYNGEE come from the germline V gene. V was pared by 2 bases and J by 2 bases, with 9 bases between. The CDR3 has 14 residues.

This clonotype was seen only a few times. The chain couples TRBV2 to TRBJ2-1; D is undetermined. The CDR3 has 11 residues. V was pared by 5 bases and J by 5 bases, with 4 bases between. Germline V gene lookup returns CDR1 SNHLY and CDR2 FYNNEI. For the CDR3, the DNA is TGTGCCAGCAGTCAGAACAATGAGCAGTTCTTC. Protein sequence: CASSQNNEQFF.

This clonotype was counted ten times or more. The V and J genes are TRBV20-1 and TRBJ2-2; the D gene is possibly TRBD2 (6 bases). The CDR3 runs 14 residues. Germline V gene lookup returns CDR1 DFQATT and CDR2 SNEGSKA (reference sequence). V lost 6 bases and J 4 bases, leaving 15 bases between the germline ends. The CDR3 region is CSAFSGVVTGELFF. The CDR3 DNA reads TGCAGTGCCTTCTCGGGGGTAGTCACCGGGGAGCTGTTTTTT.

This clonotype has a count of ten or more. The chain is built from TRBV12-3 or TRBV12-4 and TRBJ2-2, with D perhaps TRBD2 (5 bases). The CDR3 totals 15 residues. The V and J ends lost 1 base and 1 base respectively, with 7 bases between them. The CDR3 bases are TGTGCCAGCAGTTTAGGAGGAGGGAACACCGGGGAGCTGTTTTTT. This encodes CASSLGGGNTGELFF.

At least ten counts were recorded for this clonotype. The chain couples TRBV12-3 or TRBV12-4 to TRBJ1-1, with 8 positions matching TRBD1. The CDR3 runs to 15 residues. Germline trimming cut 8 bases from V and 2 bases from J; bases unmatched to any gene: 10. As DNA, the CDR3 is TGTGCCAGCGGGACCTCAGGGGGCTTTAACACTGAAGCTTTCTTT. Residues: CASGTSGGFNTEAFF.

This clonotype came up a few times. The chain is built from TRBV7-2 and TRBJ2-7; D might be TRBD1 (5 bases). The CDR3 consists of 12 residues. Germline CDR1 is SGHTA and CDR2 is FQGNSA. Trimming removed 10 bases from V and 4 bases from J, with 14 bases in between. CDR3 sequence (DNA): TGTGCCATCTCTGACAGAAGGTACGAGCAGTACTTC. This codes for CAISDRRYEQYF.

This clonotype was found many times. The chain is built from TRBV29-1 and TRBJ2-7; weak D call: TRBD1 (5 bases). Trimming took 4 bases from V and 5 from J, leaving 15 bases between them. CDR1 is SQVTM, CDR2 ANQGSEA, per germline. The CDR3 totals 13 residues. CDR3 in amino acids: CSVVGRLGHEQYF. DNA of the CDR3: TGCAGCGTTGTGGGGCGCCTGGGGCACGAGCAGTACTTC.

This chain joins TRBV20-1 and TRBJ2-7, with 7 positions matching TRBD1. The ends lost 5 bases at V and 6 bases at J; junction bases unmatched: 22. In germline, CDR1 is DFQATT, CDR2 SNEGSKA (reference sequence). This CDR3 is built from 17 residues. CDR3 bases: TGCAGTGCTGGAGCGATCCGCTCCCCAGGGGGTCGTTCCGAGCAGTACTTC. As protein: CSAGAIRSPGGRSEQYF.